These 3 T cell receptor beta chains share one sample of origin, sequenced in a study of OX40 agonist ivuxolimab in advanced cancers. The library came from the immunoSEQ multiplex PCR assay. TCRdb provides this immuneACCESS table in a form limited to in-frame rearrangements. Some clones are lacking; in checked studies, under half of them reflect an unresolved V gene, and why the rest are absent is not known. The sample contains roughly 35,000 clones, around 85% of them found a single time. The top ten constitute roughly 11% of the sample. The material sequenced was CD4+ or CD8+ T cells sorted from blood, taken in a trial of the OX40 agonist ivuxolimab. The receptors come from an adult with an advanced solid tumor such as melanoma, head and neck, liver or kidney cancer.

The chain combines TRBV2 with TRBJ1-1; 8 bases line up with TRBD1. CDR1 SNHLY and CDR2 FYNNEI come from the germline V gene. V shed 8 bases and J 0 bases; nucleotides not matched to a gene: 5. The CDR3 extends over 14 amino acids. The CDR3 protein is CASYGQGMNTEAFF. The CDR3 coding sequence is TGTGCCAGCTATGGACAGGGCATGAACACTGAAGCTTTCTTT.

The chain has TRBV18 and TRBJ1-1; possible D gene TRBD1, 5 bases. CDR1 is KGHSH, CDR2 LQKENI, per germline. CDR3 size: 13 residues. The V gene lost 4 bases and the J gene lost 6 bases, with 12 bases spanning the gap. As DNA, the CDR3 is TGTGCCAGCTCACAGGGGACCGACGCTGAAGCTTTCTTT. Translated, it gives CASSQGTDAEAFF.

This chain connects TRBV5-1 to TRBJ2-5; the D gene is possibly TRBD2 (6 bases). The germline gives CDR1 SGHRS, CDR2 YFSETQ. V was cut by 4 bases and J by 2 bases, with 27 bases left in between. The CDR3 consists of 19 residues. The CDR3 is CASSPKRDSLLQLQETQYF. CDR3 DNA sequence: TGCGCCAGCAGCCCAAAACGGGACTCCCTTTTACAGCTACAAGAGACCCAGTACTTC.